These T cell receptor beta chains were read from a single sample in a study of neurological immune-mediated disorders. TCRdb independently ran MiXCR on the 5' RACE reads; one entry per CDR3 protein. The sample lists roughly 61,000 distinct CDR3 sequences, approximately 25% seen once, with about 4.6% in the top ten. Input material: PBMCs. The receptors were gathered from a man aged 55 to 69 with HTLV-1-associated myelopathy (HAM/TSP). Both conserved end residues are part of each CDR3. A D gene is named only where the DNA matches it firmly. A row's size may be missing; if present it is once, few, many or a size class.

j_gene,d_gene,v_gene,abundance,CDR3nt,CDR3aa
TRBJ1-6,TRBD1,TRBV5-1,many,TGCGCCAGCAGCTCAGACAGGGCTAATTCACCCCTCCACTTT,CASSSDRANSPLHF
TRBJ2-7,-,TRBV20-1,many,TGCAGTGCTAGAGACGGCGGTGCCAGCTCCTACGAGCAGTACTTC,CSARDGGASSYEQYF
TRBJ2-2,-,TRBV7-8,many,TGTGCCAGCAGCCTTAGCGGTTCGAACACCGGGGAGCTGTTTTTT,CASSLSGSNTGELFF
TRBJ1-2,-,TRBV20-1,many,TGCAGTGCTAGTCATAGCAACTATGGCTACACCTTC,CSASHSNYGYTF
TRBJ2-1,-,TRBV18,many,TGTGCCAGCTCACCACCGGAGAAGGTGAGAAATGAGCAGTTCTTC,CASSPPEKVRNEQFF
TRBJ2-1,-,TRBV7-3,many,TGTGCCAGCAGTCCTCAGGGCAATGAGCAGTTCTTC,CASSPQGNEQFF
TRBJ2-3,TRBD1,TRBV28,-,TGTGCCAGCAGTTACAGGGGGCTGGCAGATACGCATTATTTT,CASSYRGLADTHYF
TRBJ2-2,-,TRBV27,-,TGTGCCAGCAGGTGGGACGTTAACACCGGGGAGCTGTTTTTT,CASRWDVNTGELFF
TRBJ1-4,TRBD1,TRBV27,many,TGTGCCAGCAGCCTGACAGGGGCGGAAAATGAAAAACTGTTTTTT,CASSLTGAENEKLFF
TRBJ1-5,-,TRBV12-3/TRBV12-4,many,TGTGCCAGCAGTTCCCTTGATGTGGGGCAGCCCCAGCATTTT,CASSSLDVGQPQHF
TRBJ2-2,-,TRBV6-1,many,TGTGCCAGCAGTGCAAACCGGAACACCGGGGAGCTGTTTTTT,CASSANRNTGELFF
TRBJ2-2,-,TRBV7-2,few,TGTGCCAGCAGCTTTTCGGGGAACACCGGGGAGCTGTTTTTT,CASSFSGNTGELFF
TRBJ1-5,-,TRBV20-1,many,TGCAGTGCCACGGACGGAATCAAGCCCCAGCATTTT,CSATDGIKPQHF
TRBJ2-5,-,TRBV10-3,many,TGTGCCATCAGTGAGTCGACAGCGGCGGTGGGCGAGACCCAGTACTTC,CAISESTAAVGETQYF
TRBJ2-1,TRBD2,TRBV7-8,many,TGTGCCAGCAGCCAAGGGACTAGCGGGAGAGGCGATGAGCAGTTCTTC,CASSQGTSGRGDEQFF
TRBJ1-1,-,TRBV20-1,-,TGCAGTGCTAGAAGGCTCAGCTCTAACACTGAAGCTTTCTTT,CSARRLSSNTEAFF
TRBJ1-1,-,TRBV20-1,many,TGCAGTGCTAGAGGCCCGAGGGCTACCTGGGCGAACACTGAAGCTTTCTTT,CSARGPRATWANTEAFF
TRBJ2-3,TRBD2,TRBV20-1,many,TGCAGTGCTGTTATTCCGGGAGCCCGCGGGGGGGATACGCAGTATTTT,CSAVIPGARGGDTQYF
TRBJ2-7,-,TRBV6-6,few,TGTGCCAGCAGTTACTCTCGGACTATTTACGAGCAGTACTTC,CASSYSRTIYEQYF
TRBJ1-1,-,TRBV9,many,TGTGCCAGCAGCCCGTCGACGCGGAACACTGAAGCTTTCTTT,CASSPSTRNTEAFF